This entry lists 21 T cell receptor beta chains sequenced from one sample in a study of T cell responses to AZD1222 COVID-19 vaccine. Produced via immunoSEQ multiplex PCR; TCRdb's table is partial and in-frame only. The profile covers some 140,000 clones, with approximately 90% appearing a single time and around 3.2% taken by the ten largest. The sample here was peripheral blood, taken on day 0 of AZD1222 vaccination. The receptors stem from an adult in good health.

CDR3 nucleotides: TGCGCCAGCAGCTTGGACGGGACAGGAAGGGACACTGAAGCTTTCTTT. Its translation: CASSLDGTGRDTEAFF. The V and J genes are TRBV5-1 and TRBJ1-1, with 8 bases aligning to TRBD1. The germline V gene encodes CDR1 SGHRS and CDR2 YFSETQ. V shed 0 bases, J shed 3 bases, and the junction held 7 bases outside the gene matches. This CDR3 comprises 16 residues.

The genes are TRBV7-6 and TRBJ2-2; 8 bases are a match to TRBD2. Germline assignment: CDR1 SGHVS and CDR2 FNYEAQ. V lost 5 bases, J lost 2 bases, and 10 bases stayed unmatched. This CDR3 region has 17 residues. This chain's CDR3 is CASSRSGGAGNTGELFF. The CDR3 bases are TGTGCCAGCAGCCGCTCCGGGGGGGCAGGCAACACCGGGGAGCTGTTTTTT. Full variable domain (remainder filled in from reference TRBV7-6 and TRBJ2-2): GAGVSQSPRYKVTKRGQDVALRCDPISGHVSLYWYRQALGQGPEFLTYFNYEAQQDKSGLPNDRFSAERPEGSISTLTIQRTEQRDSAMYRCASSRSGGAGNTGELFFGEGSRLTVL.

This chain joins TRBV5-1 and TRBJ1-4; D gene uncertain. Germline lookup yields CDR1 SGHRS and CDR2 YFSETQ. With 0 bases removed from V and 8 bases from J, the gap between germline ends came to 14 bases. CDR3 length equals 15 residues. The CDR3 DNA sequence: TGCGCCAGCAGCTTGGCCGGGAGACCGGGGGAAAAACTGTTTTTT. Translating it yields CASSLAGRPGEKLFF.

The chain joins TRBV19 to TRBJ1-1, with TRBD1 matching 7 bases. Trimming removed 5 bases from V and 4 bases from J; junction bases left unmatched: 7. Per the germline V gene, CDR1 is LNHDA and CDR2 is SQIVND (reference sequence). The CDR3 consists of 14 residues. The CDR3 sequence is CASSPDRVGTEAFF. The CDR3 DNA reads TGTGCCAGTAGTCCTGACAGGGTGGGCACTGAAGCTTTCTTT.

This chain uses TRBV6-5 with TRBJ1-5, with no clear D. The ends were cut back, 6 bases at V and 1 base at J, with 10 bases in the middle. Germline V CDR1 and CDR2: MNHEY, SVGAGI. The CDR3 totals 14 residues. The CDR3 here is CASRPDRSNQPQHF. In nucleotides, the CDR3 is TGTGCCAGCAGACCGGACCGGAGCAATCAGCCCCAGCATTTT.

The chain joins TRBV13 to TRBJ1-3; D unresolved. The CDR3 consists of 14 residues. Germline V gene lookup returns CDR1 PRHDT and CDR2 FYEKMQ (reference sequence). V gave up 1 base and J gave up 2 bases, with 6 bases separating them. Here the CDR3 DNA reads TGTGCCAGCAGCTTAGCGGGTCCTGGAAACACCATATATTTT. It codes for CASSLAGPGNTIYF.

This clone was seen a handful of times. Additional DNA sequences in this sample encode the identical CDR3. The chain recombines TRBV6-5 with TRBJ1-2, with TRBD1 as a possible D gene (5 bases). Germline assignment: CDR1 MNHEY and CDR2 SVGAGI. The CDR3 sequence is 14 residues long. V lost 2 bases to trimming and J lost 4 bases, with 11 bases between them. The CDR3, as DNA: TGTGCCAGCAGTTACCGGGGGATTGGCTATGGCTACACCTTC. This codes for CASSYRGIGYGYTF.

This rearrangement joins TRBV18 to TRBJ2-7, with TRBD1 matching 9 bases. The V gene's germline CDR1 is KGHSH and CDR2 LQKENI. V was clipped by 2 bases and J by 6 bases; unmatched bases: 5. This CDR3 is 14 amino acids long. The CDR3 here is CASSPRTGVSEQYF. In DNA, the CDR3 is TGTGCCAGCTCACCAAGGACAGGGGTCTCCGAGCAGTACTTC.

About this clone itself: Other DNA sequences in this sample translate to the same CDR3. The rearrangement links TRBV5-1 to TRBJ1-3, with unresolved D. Trimming took off 5 bases at V and 2 bases at J, with 8 bases between the two ends. Germline V gives CDR1 SGHRS, CDR2 YFSETQ. The CDR3 covers 13 residues. The CDR3 loop reads CASSPGTGNTIYF. The CDR3 DNA is TGCGCCAGCAGTCCGGGCACTGGAAACACCATATATTTT. Using reference TRBV5-1 and TRBJ1-3 for the parts outside the CDR3, the full variable domain is KAGVTQTPRYLIKTRGQQVTLSCSPISGHRSVSWYQQTPGQGLQFLFEYFSETQRNKGNFPGRFSGRQFSNSRSEMNVSTLELGDSALYLCASSPGTGNTIYFGEGSWLTVV.

Comments on this clone: This specimen includes other DNA sequences encoding the same CDR3. The V gene is TRBV29-1, the J gene TRBJ1-5; D is unclear. CDR3 length: 13 amino acids. CDR1 SQVTM and CDR2 ANQGSEA come from the germline V gene. The V and J ends lost 0 bases and 0 bases respectively, with 3 bases between them. CDR3 sequence reads: CSVEENSNQPQHF. As DNA, the CDR3 is TGCAGCGTTGAAGAAAATAGCAATCAGCCCCAGCATTTT.

This clone was seen more than once but under ten times. This chain links TRBV4-3 with TRBJ1-1; D unresolved. The V gene lost 0 bases and the J gene lost 4 bases, with 9 bases spanning the gap. Per germline, CDR1 LGHNA and CDR2 YSLEER. The CDR3 consists of 14 residues. The CDR3 protein is CASSQDWLGTEAFF. As DNA, the CDR3 is TGCGCCAGCAGCCAAGATTGGCTGGGCACTGAAGCTTTCTTT.

The gene calls are TRBV30 and TRBJ1-6, with a weak D call TRBD1 (5 bases). The CDR3 loop spans 18 amino acids. V lost 3 bases to trimming and J lost 1 base, with 19 bases between them. Germline CDR1 GTSNPN, CDR2 SVGIG (reference sequence). Here the CDR3 DNA reads TGTGCCTGGAGGCCGCCGGGACGGTCACGGTCCTATAATTCACCCCTCCACTTT. This translates into CAWRPPGRSRSYNSPLHF.

This chain joins TRBV5-1 and TRBJ2-5, with 9 bases aligning to TRBD1. Germline trimming cut 0 bases from V and 0 bases from J; bases unmatched to any gene: 0. Germline V CDR1 and CDR2: SGHRS, YFSETQ. This CDR3 has 15 residues. The CDR3, as DNA: TGCGCCAGCAGCTTGGGGGACAGGGACCAAGAGACCCAGTACTTC. The encoded protein is CASSLGDRDQETQYF.

The chain links TRBV6-6 to TRBJ1-5; the match to TRBD1 covers 9 bases. CDR3 length equals 16 residues. Losses at the gene ends were 3 bases for V and 0 bases for J; bases not matched to a gene: 3. Germline values: CDR1 MNHNY, CDR2 SVGAGI (reference sequence). The CDR3 sequence is CASSYVTGGSNQPQHF. CDR3 nucleotide sequence: TGTGCCAGCAGTTATGTGACAGGGGGTAGCAATCAGCCCCAGCATTTT.

This clone appeared a single time. The gene calls are TRBV6-5 and TRBJ1-2; 9 bases are shared with TRBD1. V was clipped by 6 bases and J by 3 bases; unmatched bases: 5. This CDR3 contains 14 residues. Per germline, CDR1 MNHEY and CDR2 SVGAGI. CDR3 residues: CASSAGTGYYGYTF. CDR3 nucleotides: TGTGCCAGCAGCGCCGGGACAGGGTACTATGGCTACACCTTC.

This chain links TRBV25-1 with TRBJ1-2; D remains unclear. Trimming took 2 bases from V and 0 from J, leaving 1 base between them. CDR3 length: 12 amino acids. From germline, CDR1 is MGHDK and CDR2 SYGVNS. The CDR3 sequence: CASSEANYGYTF. The CDR3 DNA is TGTGCCAGCAGTGAAGCTAACTATGGCTACACCTTC.

V usage is TRBV9 and J usage is TRBJ2-7, with D possibly matching TRBD2 (7 bases). V lost 0 bases and J lost 4, with 14 bases in between. Germline CDR1 and CDR2: SGDLS and YYNGEE. The CDR3 covers 15 residues. The CDR3 region has the DNA TGTGCCAGCAGCGTAGAGTCCGGGGGGCCTTACGAGCAGTACTTC. This sequence encodes CASSVESGGPYEQYF. The full variable domain, in which reference TRBV9 and TRBJ2-7 provide the parts outside the CDR3, is DSGVTQTPKHLITATGQRVTLRCSPRSGDLSVYWYQQSLDQGLQFLIQYYNGEERAKGNILERFSAQQFPDLHSELNLSSLELGDSALYFCASSVESGGPYEQYFGPGTRLTVT.

The chain links TRBV9 to TRBJ2-7; 13 nucleotides match TRBD2. Germline V CDR1 and CDR2: SGDLS, YYNGEE. Trimming at V came to 1 base and at J to 2 bases, leaving 6 bases not matched to a gene. The CDR3 covers 17 residues. The CDR3, as DNA: TGTGCCAGCAGCGTAAAGGGAACTAGCGGGGGGGCCTACGAGCAGTACTTC. Protein sequence: CASSVKGTSGGAYEQYF.

J is TRBJ2-4 and V is TRBV6-2 or TRBV6-3; D perhaps matches TRBD1 (5 bases). The ends were cut back, 0 bases at V and 6 bases at J, with 9 bases in the middle. The germline V gene has CDR1 MNHEY and CDR2 SVGEGT. The CDR3 extends over 14 amino acids. The CDR3 loop is CASSYSGAINIQYF. The DNA for the CDR3 is TGTGCCAGCAGTTACTCTGGGGCAATAAACATTCAGTACTTC.

Points on this clone: At one end the junction does not follow the germline gene, possibly because of a read error. J is TRBJ1-2 and V is TRBV19; possibly TRBD1 for D (6 bases). Germline values: CDR1 LNHDA, CDR2 SQIVND (reference sequence). This CDR3 is built from 14 residues. In DNA, the CDR3 is TGTGCCAGCAGTAAACAGGGCGTCAACTATGGCTACACCTTC. Translated: CASSKQGVNYGYTF.

This rearrangement joins TRBV19 to TRBJ1-5; the D gene is possibly TRBD1 (5 bases). Between the trimmed V and J ends, which lost 5 bases and 0 bases, there was a span of 17 bases. This CDR3 is built from 17 residues. The V gene's germline CDR1 is LNHDA and CDR2 SQIVND (reference sequence). CDR3: CASSSNRFQYSNQPQHF. Written as DNA, the CDR3 is TGTGCCAGTAGTTCTAACAGGTTCCAGTATAGCAATCAGCCCCAGCATTTT.